This is a list of T cell receptor beta chains from one sample in a study of beta chain features in type 1 diabetes. Profiling relied on immunoSEQ multiplex PCR, and the TCRdb table lists in-frame clones only, not all of them. Seen here are under 200,000 clones, around 8.3% observed once, and the top ten hold around 0.5%. Sequencing was performed on central memory CD4+ T cells from blood. These receptors were taken from a young woman with type 1 diabetes. The CDR3 runs from the conserved cysteine through the conserved F or W. D genes are given only for firm matches. Size tells how often a clone was seen (once, few, many) or the class of an expanded clone, and some rows leave it out.

size	V	D	J	length	DNA	CDR3
.	TRBV7-3	.	TRBJ2-5	14	TGTGCCAGCAGCCCTAGGGCAGGGCGGCAGACCCAGTACTTC	CASSPRAGRQTQYF
.	TRBV6-5	.	TRBJ2-5	13	TGTGCCAGCAGGAACTTCGTCCAAGAGACCCAGTACTTC	CASRNFVQETQYF
.	TRBV7-2	TRBD2	TRBJ2-5	15	TGTGCCAGCAGTCGTGGGGCGGGAGTCCGGGAGACCCAGTACTTC	CASSRGAGVRETQYF
.	TRBV4-2	.	TRBJ2-2	15	TGTGCCAGCAGCCAAGCGGGAGCGAACACCGGGGAGCTGTTTTTT	CASSQAGANTGELFF
.	TRBV30	.	TRBJ2-1	16	TGTGCCTGGACGAAGGGGGCGGGAGGTATGTACAATGAGCAGTTCTTC	CAWTKGAGGMYNEQFF
.	TRBV2	TRBD1	TRBJ1-2	13	TGTGCCAGCGGACAGGGCGATAACTATGGCTACACCTTC	CASGQGDNYGYTF
few	TRBV9	.	TRBJ2-5	13	TGTGCCAGCAGCGGAGGGCCGGTGGAGACCCAGTACTTC	CASSGGPVETQYF
.	TRBV5-1	TRBD1	TRBJ2-2	14	TGCGCCAGCACCGGGACAGGGAACACCGGGGAGCTGTTTTTT	CASTGTGNTGELFF
few	TRBV5-1	.	TRBJ1-2	13	TGCGCCAGCCGGGGTAATGAGGTTTATGGCTACACCTTC	CASRGNEVYGYTF
.	TRBV12-5	.	TRBJ1-2	12	TGTGCTAGTGGGCGGGAAGGCTATGGCTACACCTTC	CASGREGYGYTF
.	TRBV28	TRBD1	TRBJ2-7	12	TGTGCCACCACAGGGGGTGTCGGCGAGCAGTACTTC	CATTGGVGEQYF
.	TRBV2	.	TRBJ2-7	14	TGTGCCAGCAGTGAGGGGGGACTCTCCTACGAGCAGTACTTC	CASSEGGLSYEQYF
few	TRBV5-4	TRBD2	TRBJ2-5	17	TGTGCCAGCAGCTTCCGAACCGGGACTAGAGATCTGGAGACCCAGTACTTC	CASSFRTGTRDLETQYF
.	TRBV5-1	.	TRBJ2-1	15	TGCGCCAGCAGCCCGAGGCACGGCTCCTACAATGAGCAGTTCTTC	CASSPRHGSYNEQFF
many	TRBV2	TRBD2	TRBJ2-4	11	TGTGCCAGCAGTGGGGGGACTAGCGGGTACTTC	CASSGGTSGYF
few	TRBV28	.	TRBJ2-5	15	TGTGCCAGCAGTGGTAGCGCGGGGCCCCAAGAGACCCAGTACTTC	CASSGSAGPQETQYF
.	TRBV5-1	TRBD2	TRBJ2-2	18	TGCGCCAGCAGCTTGGCCGTTGCGGGGGGGCTGAACACCGGGGAGCTGTTTTTT	CASSLAVAGGLNTGELFF
few	TRBV5-1	TRBD1	TRBJ2-6	16	TGCGCCAGCAGCTTGGGACAGGGGAGTGGGGCCAACGTCCTGACTTTC	CASSLGQGSGANVLTF
many	TRBV30	.	TRBJ1-2	15	TGTGCCTGGAGTGCACCCCTACTGAGCGGGGGTGGCTACACCTTC	CAWSAPLLSGGGYTF
few	TRBV5-1	.	TRBJ2-7	13	TGCGCCAGTTCCTACGGGACTTCATACGAGCAGTACTTC	CASSYGTSYEQYF
.	TRBV11-2	.	TRBJ2-5	14	TGTGCCAGCAGCTTTGTGCAAACGGGGGAGACCCAGTACTTC	CASSFVQTGETQYF
.	TRBV13	.	TRBJ1-1	15	TGTGCCAGCAGAATAGCTCCCGGCGGGAACACTGAAGCTTTCTTT	CASRIAPGGNTEAFF
few	TRBV6-5	.	TRBJ2-6	15	TGTGCCAGCAGTTCCCCGGGGGCTGGGGCCAACGTCCTGACTTTC	CASSSPGAGANVLTF
.	TRBV25-1	.	TRBJ1-5	14	TGTGCCAGCAGTGCTTCTTCGGGCAATCAGCCCCAGCATTTT	CASSASSGNQPQHF
few	TRBV7-3	.	TRBJ1-2	15	TGTGCCAGCAGCTCAACCGGGGAATCTAACTATGGCTACACCTTC	CASSSTGESNYGYTF
.	TRBV4-3	TRBD2	TRBJ2-1	17	TGCGCCAGCAGCCAAGATGCCGGGACTAGCGGGAGAAATGAGCAGTTCTTC	CASSQDAGTSGRNEQFF
.	TRBV18	.	TRBJ2-4	16	TGTGCCAGCTCACCAGGACACGACGCGGCCAAAAACATTCAGTACTTC	CASSPGHDAAKNIQYF
.	TRBV7-2	.	TRBJ1-3	11	TGTGCCAGCAGCCCGGGGGATCTCCCGCGTTTT	CASSPGDLPRF
.	TRBV2	TRBD2	TRBJ2-1	13	TGTGCCAGCGGACTAGCGGAGAACAATGAGCAGTTCTTC	CASGLAENNEQFF
.	TRBV7-2	.	TRBJ2-3	11	TGTGCCAGCAGACTGACAGATACGCAGTATTTT	CASRLTDTQYF
few	TRBV4-1	.	TRBJ1-5	17	TGCGCCAGCAGCCCCCTCGGCGGGGGGCAGAGCAATCAGCCCCAGCATTTT	CASSPLGGGQSNQPQHF
few	TRBV9	.	TRBJ2-5	17	TGTGCCAGCAGCGTAGGCAGGGGCGCGCTGGTCCGGGAGACCCAGTACTTC	CASSVGRGALVRETQYF
.	TRBV11-2	.	TRBJ2-7	14	TGTGCCAGCAGCCACCAGACTGGCTCCTACGAGCAGTACTTC	CASSHQTGSYEQYF
.	TRBV4-1	.	TRBJ1-4	12	TGCGCCAGCAGCCACGACCAGGGTAGGCTGTTTTTT	CASSHDQGRLFF
few	TRBV19	TRBD1	TRBJ2-3	13	TGTGCCAGTAAGGGACAGGGCACAGATACGCAGTATTTT	CASKGQGTDTQYF
few	TRBV9	.	TRBJ2-3	16	TGTGCCAGCAGCGTTAGCTCGGGACACCGCACAGATACGCAGTATTTT	CASSVSSGHRTDTQYF